The entry below describes one T cell receptor (beta chain). In the original analysis: It was from reference gene primer amplification that nucleated cell counts were estimated. Repertoires were generated with immunoSEQ multiplex PCR, while TCRdb's copy carries only in-frame clones and drops some. The D gene and trimming were derived from the DNA, and the V and J assignments and clone size from that table. The data contain over 100,000 clones, 85% to 90% of them singletons. Trimming cost V 2 bases and J 2 bases; bases outside gene matches: 11. Per the germline V gene, CDR1 is SGHTA and CDR2 is FQGNSA. This CDR3 is built from 18 residues. The data were taken from a study of blood T cell repertoires in COVID-19. Study at large: Samples representing acute and convalescent COVID-19 were sourced from the United States, Italy and Spain. Nucleic acid was either cDNA or gDNA, and it came from T cells, B-cell-depleted T cells, or PBMCs.

The chain recombines TRBV7-2 with TRBJ2-5; 10 bases align to TRBD2. Specimen: peripheral blood. The origin of this receptor is a man aged 50-60 years with active COVID-19. CDR3 nucleotides: TGTGCCAGCAGCTTATCGTCAGCGGGGGGGCCTTGGCAAGAGACCCAGTACTTC. This translates into CASSLSSAGGPWQETQYF.